The T cell receptor beta chain under discussion was sequenced for a study of blood T cell repertoires in COVID-19. Overall study context: The samples span acute and convalescent COVID-19 from the United States, Italy and Spain. PBMCs, B-cell-depleted T cells, or T cells were the source of the cDNA or gDNA that made up the material.

The authors' processing: Cell counts per sample came from amplifying reference gene primers. Profiling relied on immunoSEQ multiplex PCR, and the TCRdb table lists in-frame clones only, not all of them. V and J calls and clone size follow that table, whereas D and trimming were derived from the DNA. The table includes hundreds of thousands of clones, around nine tenths detected once. CDR1 MNHNS and CDR2 SASEGT come from the germline V gene. CDR3 length: 15 residues. V was cut by 5 bases and J by 0 bases, with 11 bases left in between. The chain combines TRBV6-1 with TRBJ1-5; D may be TRBD1 (6 bases). The receptor was derived from a woman younger than 35 who had recovered from COVID-19. Sequenced input: peripheral blood. The CDR3 region has the DNA TGTGCCAGCAGTTGGGGACAACCTAGCAATCAGCCCCAGCATTTT. It yields the protein CASSWGQPSNQPQHF.